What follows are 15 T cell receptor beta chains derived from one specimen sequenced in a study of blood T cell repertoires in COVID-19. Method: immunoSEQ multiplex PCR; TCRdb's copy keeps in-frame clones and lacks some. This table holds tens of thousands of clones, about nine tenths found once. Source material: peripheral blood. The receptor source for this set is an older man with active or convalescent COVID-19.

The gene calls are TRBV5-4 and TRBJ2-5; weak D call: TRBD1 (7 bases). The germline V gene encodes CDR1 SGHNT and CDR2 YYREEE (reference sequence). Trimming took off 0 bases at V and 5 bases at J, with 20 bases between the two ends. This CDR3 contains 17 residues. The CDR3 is CASSLGLGGGSVETQYF. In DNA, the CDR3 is TGTGCCAGCAGCTTGGGCCTCGGAGGGGGCTCAGTGGAGACCCAGTACTTC.

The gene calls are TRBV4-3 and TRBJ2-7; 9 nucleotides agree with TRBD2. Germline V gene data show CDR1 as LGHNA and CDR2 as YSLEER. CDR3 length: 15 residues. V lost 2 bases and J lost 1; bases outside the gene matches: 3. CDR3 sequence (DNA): TGCGCCAGCAGCCAAAGGACTAGCGAGTCCTACGAGCAGTACTTC. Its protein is CASSQRTSESYEQYF.

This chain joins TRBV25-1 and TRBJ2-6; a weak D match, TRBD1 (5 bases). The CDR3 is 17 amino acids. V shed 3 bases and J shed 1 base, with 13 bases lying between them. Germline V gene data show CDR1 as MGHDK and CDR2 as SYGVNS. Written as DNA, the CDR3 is TGTGCCAGCAGTGACTCGCAGGGCTTATCTGGGGCCAACGTCCTGACTTTC. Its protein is CASSDSQGLSGANVLTF.

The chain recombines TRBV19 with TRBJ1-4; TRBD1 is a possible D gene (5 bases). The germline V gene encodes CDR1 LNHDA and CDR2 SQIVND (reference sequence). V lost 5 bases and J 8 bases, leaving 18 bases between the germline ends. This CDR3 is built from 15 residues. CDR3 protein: CASSRHGGSAEKLFF. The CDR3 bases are TGTGCCAGTAGTCGCCACGGGGGATCGGCCGAAAAACTGTTTTTT. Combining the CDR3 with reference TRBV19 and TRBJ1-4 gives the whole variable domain DGGITQSPKYLFRKEGQNVTLSCEQNLNHDAMYWYRQDPGQGLRLIYYSQIVNDFQKGDIAEGYSVSREKKESFPLTVTSAQKNPTAFYLCASSRHGGSAEKLFFGSGTQLSVL.

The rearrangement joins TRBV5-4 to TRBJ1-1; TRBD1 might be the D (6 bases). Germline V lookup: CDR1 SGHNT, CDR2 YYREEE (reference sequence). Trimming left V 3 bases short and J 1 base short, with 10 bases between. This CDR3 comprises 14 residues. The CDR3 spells CASSSGQRNTEAFF. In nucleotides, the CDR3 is TGTGCCAGCAGCTCGGGACAACGGAACACTGAAGCTTTCTTT. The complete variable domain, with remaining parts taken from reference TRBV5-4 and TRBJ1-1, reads ETGVTQSPTHLIKTRGQQVTLRCSSQSGHNTVSWYQQALGQGPQFIFQYYREEENGRGNFPPRFSGLQFPNYSSELNVNALELDDSALYLCASSSGQRNTEAFFGQGTRLTVV.

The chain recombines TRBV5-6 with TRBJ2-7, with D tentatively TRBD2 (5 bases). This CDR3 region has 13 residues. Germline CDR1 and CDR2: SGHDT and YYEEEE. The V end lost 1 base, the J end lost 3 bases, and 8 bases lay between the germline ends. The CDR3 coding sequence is TGTGCCAGCAGCTTGCTCGGGAACTACGAGCAGTACTTC. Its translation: CASSLLGNYEQYF.

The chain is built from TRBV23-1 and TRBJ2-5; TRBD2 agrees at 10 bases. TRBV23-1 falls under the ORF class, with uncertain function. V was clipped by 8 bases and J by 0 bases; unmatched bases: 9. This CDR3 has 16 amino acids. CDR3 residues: CASAKSTSGYQETQYF. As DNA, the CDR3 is TGCGCCAGCGCTAAGTCGACTAGCGGGTACCAAGAGACCCAGTACTTC.

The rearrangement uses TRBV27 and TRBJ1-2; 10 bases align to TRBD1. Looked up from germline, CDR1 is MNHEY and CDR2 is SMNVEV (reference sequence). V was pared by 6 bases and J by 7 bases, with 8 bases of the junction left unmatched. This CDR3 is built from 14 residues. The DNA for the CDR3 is TGTGCCAGCAGGAGTCAGACAGGGGGCTTTGGCTACACCTTC. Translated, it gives CASRSQTGGFGYTF.

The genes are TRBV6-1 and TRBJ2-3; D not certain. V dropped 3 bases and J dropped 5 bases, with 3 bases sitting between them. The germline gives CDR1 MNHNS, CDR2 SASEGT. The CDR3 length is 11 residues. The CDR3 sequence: CASSDQDTQYF. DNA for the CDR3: TGTGCCAGCAGTGATCAAGATACGCAGTATTTT.

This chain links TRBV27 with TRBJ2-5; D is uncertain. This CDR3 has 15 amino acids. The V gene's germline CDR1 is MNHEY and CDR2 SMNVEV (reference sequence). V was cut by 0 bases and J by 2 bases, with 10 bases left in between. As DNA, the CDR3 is TGTGCCAGCAGTTTATCGAACGCGCCGCAAGAGACCCAGTACTTC. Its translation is CASSLSNAPQETQYF.

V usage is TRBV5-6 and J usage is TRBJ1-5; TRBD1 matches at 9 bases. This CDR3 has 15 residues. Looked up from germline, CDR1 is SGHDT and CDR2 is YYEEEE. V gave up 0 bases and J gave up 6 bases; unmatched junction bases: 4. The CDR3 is CASSLARQGVQPQHF. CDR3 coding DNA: TGTGCCAGCAGCTTGGCCCGACAGGGGGTTCAGCCCCAGCATTTT.

CDR3 region: CASSILGAGTDTQYF. Written as DNA, the CDR3 is TGTGCCAGTAGTATTCTGGGGGCGGGCACAGATACGCAGTATTTT. V is TRBV19 and J is TRBJ2-3; D might be TRBD1 (6 bases). Germline assignment: CDR1 LNHDA and CDR2 SQIVND (reference sequence). The CDR3 extends over 15 amino acids. V was cut by 3 bases and J by 1 base, with 11 bases left in between.

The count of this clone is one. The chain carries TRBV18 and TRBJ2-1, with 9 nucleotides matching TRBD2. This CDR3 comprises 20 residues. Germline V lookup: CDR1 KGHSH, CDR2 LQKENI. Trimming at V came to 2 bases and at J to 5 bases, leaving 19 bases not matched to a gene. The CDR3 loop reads CASSPDSPRGLAGVNNEQFF. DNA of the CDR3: TGTGCCAGCTCACCAGATAGCCCTCGCGGTTTAGCGGGAGTAAACAATGAGCAGTTCTTC.

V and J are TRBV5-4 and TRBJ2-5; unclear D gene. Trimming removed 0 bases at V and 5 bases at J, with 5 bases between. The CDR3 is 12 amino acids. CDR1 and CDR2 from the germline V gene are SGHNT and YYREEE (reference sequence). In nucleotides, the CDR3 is TGTGCCAGCAGCTTGGCCAGGGAGACCCAGTACTTC. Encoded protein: CASSLARETQYF. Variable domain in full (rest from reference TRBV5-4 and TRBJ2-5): ETGVTQSPTHLIKTRGQQVTLRCSSQSGHNTVSWYQQALGQGPQFIFQYYREEENGRGNFPPRFSGLQFPNYSSELNVNALELDDSALYLCASSLARETQYFGPGTRLLVL.

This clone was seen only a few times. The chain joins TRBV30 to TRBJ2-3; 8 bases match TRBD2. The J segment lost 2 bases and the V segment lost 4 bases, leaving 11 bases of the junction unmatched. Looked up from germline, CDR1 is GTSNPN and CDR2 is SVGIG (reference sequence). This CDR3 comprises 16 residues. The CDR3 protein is CAWTLGLARITDTQYF. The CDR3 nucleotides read TGTGCCTGGACCCTCGGACTAGCCCGAATCACAGATACGCAGTATTTT.